This T cell receptor (beta chain) was sequenced during a study of identical twins' blood T cells. Germline V gene data show CDR1 as SGHDT and CDR2 as YYEEEE. Trimming shortened V by 3 bases and J by 7 bases, and 8 bases separated the two germline ends. The CDR3 has 12 amino acids. This clonotype was counted at least ten times. As yet, its antigen is unknown. Each CDR3 protein is one row after TCRdb ran MiXCR on the 5' RACE reads. The repertoire consists of 400,000 or so distinct CDR3 sequences, with about 28% occurring once and the leading ten covering 5.5% to 6.5%. Study results and caveats: Even for out-of-frame TCRbeta, twins reportedly shared V gene usage much more than unrelated donors. Each donor's most abundant TCRbeta clonotypes shared more CDR3 sequences with her twin than unrelated donors. Shared CDR3 clonotype counts tracked mainly the product of cloneset sizes.

The source material was PBMCs. The source is a woman aged 18-55 years in good health. The V call is TRBV5-6, the J call TRBJ2-1; D is perhaps TRBD1 or TRBD2 (5 bases each). The CDR3 here is CASSWDPNEQFF. The CDR3 coding sequence is TGTGCCAGCAGCTGGGACCCAAATGAGCAGTTCTTC.